This TCR beta chain is drawn from a study of radiotherapy plus CTLA-4 blockade in lung cancer. Study information: Across the patients, objective responses occurred in approximately 17%, and disease control in roughly 31%.

Sequenced by immunoSEQ multiplex PCR; TCRdb stores in-frame clones only, minus some. The sample lists fewer than 40,000 clones; about 80% were seen once. The CDR3 has 14 amino acids. Germline V gives CDR1 SGHTA, CDR2 FQGNSA. V was pared by 3 bases and J by 8 bases, with 8 bases of the junction left unmatched. The chain uses TRBV7-2 and TRBJ1-2; 8 positions match TRBD1. The TCR was taken from a human donor with non-small cell lung cancer who had stable disease on radiotherapy plus ipilimumab. The sequencing used peripheral blood, collected from a patient treated with radiotherapy plus ipilimumab. The CDR3 nucleotides are TGTGCCAGCAGCTTTCTACGGACAGGGCAAGGCTACACCTTC. This sequence encodes CASSFLRTGQGYTF.